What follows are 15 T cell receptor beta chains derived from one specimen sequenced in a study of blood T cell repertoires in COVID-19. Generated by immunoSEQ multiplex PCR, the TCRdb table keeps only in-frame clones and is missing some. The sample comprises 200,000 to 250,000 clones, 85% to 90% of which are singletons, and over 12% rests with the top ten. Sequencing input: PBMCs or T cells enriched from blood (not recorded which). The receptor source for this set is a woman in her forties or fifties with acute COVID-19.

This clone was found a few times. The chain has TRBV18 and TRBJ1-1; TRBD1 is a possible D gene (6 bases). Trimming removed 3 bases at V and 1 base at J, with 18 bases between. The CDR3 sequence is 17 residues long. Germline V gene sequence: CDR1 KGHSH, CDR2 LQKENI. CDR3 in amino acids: CASSPLPPGGQNTEAFF. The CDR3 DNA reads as TGTGCCAGCTCACCTCTGCCCCCCGGGGGGCAGAACACTGAAGCTTTCTTT.

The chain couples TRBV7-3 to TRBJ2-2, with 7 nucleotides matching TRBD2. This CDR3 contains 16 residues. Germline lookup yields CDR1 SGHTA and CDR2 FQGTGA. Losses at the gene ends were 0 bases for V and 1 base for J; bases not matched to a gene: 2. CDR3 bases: TGTGCCAGCAGCTTAACTGGCGGGGGGAACACCGGGGAGCTGTTTTTT. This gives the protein CASSLTGGGNTGELFF.

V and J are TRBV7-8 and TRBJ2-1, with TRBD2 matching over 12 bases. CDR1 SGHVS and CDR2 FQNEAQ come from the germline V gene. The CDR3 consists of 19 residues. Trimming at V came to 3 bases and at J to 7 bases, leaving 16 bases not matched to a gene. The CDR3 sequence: CASSFHPRRTSGMLNEQFF. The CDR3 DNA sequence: TGTGCCAGCAGCTTTCACCCCAGGAGGACTAGCGGGATGTTGAATGAGCAGTTCTTC.

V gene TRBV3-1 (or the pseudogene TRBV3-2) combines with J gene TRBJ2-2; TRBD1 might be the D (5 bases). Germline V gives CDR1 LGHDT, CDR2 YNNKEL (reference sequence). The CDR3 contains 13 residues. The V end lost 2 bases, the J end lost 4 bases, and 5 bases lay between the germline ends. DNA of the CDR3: TGTGCCAGCAGCCAACAGGGCACCGGGGAGCTGTTTTTT. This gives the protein CASSQQGTGELFF.

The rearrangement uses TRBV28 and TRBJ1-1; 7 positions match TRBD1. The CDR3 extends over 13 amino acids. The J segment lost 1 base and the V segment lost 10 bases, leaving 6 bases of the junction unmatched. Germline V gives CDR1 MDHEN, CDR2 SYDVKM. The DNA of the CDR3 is TGTGCCACCCAGACAGGGACGAACACTGAAGCTTTCTTT. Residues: CATQTGTNTEAFF.

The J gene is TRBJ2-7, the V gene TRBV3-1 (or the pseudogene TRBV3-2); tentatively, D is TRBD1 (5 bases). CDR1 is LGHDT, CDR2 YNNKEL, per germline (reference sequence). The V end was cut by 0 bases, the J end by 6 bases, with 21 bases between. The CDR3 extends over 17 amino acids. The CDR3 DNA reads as TGTGCCAGCAGCCAAGAGCTTGATAGCTTATTTGGGGCCGAGCAGTACTTC. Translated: CASSQELDSLFGAEQYF.

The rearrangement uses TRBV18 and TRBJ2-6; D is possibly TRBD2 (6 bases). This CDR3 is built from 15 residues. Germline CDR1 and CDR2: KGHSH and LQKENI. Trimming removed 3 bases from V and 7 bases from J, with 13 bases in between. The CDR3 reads CASSPQRALANVLTF. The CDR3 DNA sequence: TGTGCCAGCTCACCTCAGCGGGCATTAGCCAACGTCCTGACTTTC. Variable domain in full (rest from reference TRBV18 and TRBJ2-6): NAGVMQNPRHLVRRRGQEARLRCSPMKGHSHVYWYRQLPEEGLKFMVYLQKENIIDESGMPKERFSAEFPKEGPSILRIQQVVRGDSAAYFCASSPQRALANVLTFGAGSRLTVL.

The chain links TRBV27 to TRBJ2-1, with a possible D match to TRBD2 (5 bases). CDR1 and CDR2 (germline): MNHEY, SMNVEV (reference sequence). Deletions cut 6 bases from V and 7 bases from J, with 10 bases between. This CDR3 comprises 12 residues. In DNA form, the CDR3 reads TGTGCCAGCAGCGGGATGAGGAATGAGCAGTTCTTC. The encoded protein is CASSGMRNEQFF.

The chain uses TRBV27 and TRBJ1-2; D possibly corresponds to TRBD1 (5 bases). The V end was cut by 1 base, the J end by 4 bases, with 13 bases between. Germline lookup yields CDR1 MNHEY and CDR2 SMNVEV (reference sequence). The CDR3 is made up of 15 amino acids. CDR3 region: CASSLYGAALYGYTF. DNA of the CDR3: TGTGCCAGCAGTTTATATGGGGCAGCCCTCTATGGCTACACCTTC.

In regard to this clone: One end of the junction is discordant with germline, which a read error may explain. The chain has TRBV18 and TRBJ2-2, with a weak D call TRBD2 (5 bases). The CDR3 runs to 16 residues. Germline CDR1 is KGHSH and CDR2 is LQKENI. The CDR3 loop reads CASPPLASQNTGELFF. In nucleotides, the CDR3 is TGTGCCAGCCCACCGTTAGCGAGCCAGAACACCGGGGAGCTGTTTTTT. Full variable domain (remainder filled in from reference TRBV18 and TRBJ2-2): NAGVMQNPRHLVRRRGQEARLRCSPMKGHSHVYWYRQLPEEGLKFMVYLQKENIIDESGMPKERFSAEFPKEGPSILRIQQVVRGDSAAYFCASPPLASQNTGELFFGEGSRLTVL.

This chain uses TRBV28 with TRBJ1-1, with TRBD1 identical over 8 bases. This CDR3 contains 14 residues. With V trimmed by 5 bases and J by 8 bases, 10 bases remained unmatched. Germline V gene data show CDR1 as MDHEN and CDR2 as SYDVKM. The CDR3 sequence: CASSPGQGITEAFF. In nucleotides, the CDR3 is TGTGCCAGCAGTCCCGGACAGGGTATCACCGAAGCTTTCTTT.

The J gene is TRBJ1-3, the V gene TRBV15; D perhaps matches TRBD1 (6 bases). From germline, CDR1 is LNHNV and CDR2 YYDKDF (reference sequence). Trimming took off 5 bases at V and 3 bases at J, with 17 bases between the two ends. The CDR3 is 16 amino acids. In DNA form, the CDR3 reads TGTGCCACCAGCCCACGACAGGCCTCGGGTGGAAACACCATATATTTT. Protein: CATSPRQASGGNTIYF.

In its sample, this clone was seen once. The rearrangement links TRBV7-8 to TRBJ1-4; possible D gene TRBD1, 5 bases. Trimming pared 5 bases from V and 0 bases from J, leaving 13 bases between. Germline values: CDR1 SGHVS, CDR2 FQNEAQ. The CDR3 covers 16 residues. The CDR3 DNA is TGTGCCAGCAGCCACGGGTGGGGCACAACTAATGAAAAACTGTTTTTT. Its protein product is CASSHGWGTTNEKLFF.

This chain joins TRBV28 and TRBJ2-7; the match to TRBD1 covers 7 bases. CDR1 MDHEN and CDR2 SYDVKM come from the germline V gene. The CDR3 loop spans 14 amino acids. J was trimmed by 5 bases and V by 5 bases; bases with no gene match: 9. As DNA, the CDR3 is TGTGCCAGCAGTCCCGACAGGGTATCCCACGAGCAGTACTTC. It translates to CASSPDRVSHEQYF.

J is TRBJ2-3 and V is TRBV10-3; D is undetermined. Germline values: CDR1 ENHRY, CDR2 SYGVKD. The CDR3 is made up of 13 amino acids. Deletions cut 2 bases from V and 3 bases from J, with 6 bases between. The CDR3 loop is CAISEEETDTQYF. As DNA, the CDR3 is TGTGCCATCAGTGAGGAGGAAACAGATACGCAGTATTTT.